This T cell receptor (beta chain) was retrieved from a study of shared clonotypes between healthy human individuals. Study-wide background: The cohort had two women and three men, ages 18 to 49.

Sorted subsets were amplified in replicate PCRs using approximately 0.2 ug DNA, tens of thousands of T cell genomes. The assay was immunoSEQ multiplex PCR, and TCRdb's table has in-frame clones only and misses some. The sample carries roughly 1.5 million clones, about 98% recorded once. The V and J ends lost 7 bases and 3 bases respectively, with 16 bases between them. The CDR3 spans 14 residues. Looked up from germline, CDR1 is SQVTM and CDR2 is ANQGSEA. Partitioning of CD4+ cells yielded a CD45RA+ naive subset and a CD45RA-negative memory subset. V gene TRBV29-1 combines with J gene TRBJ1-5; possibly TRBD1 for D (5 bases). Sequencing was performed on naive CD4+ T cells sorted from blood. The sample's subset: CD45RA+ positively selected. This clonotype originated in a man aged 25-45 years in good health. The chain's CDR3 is CSATSGGPNQPQHF. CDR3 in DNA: TGCAGCGCCACAAGCGGGGGACCCAATCAGCCCCAGCATTTT.